The rows below give T cell receptor beta chains drawn from one sample of a study of blood T cell repertoires in COVID-19. Generated by immunoSEQ multiplex PCR, the TCRdb table keeps only in-frame clones and is missing some. The repertoire includes 65,000 to 100,000 clones, 65% to 85% of them detected once, and 15% sits in the top ten. Source material: peripheral blood. Source of these receptors: an elderly woman with acute or convalescent COVID-19. Both conserved end residues are part of each CDR3. The D gene is left open where the match is weak. Clone size is not always given. Where it is, it says once, few, many or a class for expanded clones.

CDR3nt: TGTGCCAGCAGTTTGAGGCGGGGTGCAGATACGCAGTATTTT; CDR3aa: CASSLRRGADTQYF; v_gene: TRBV27; j_gene: TRBJ2-3; d_gene: NA; abundance: NA
CDR3nt: TGTGCCAGCAGCTGGGGTACTGGACAGGGGTTGGTGGAGCAGTACTTC; CDR3aa: CASSWGTGQGLVEQYF; v_gene: TRBV5-5; j_gene: TRBJ2-7; d_gene: TRBD1; abundance: NA
CDR3nt: TGTGCCAGTAGTATTACGGCGGGTAACGGCTACACCTTC; CDR3aa: CASSITAGNGYTF; v_gene: TRBV19; j_gene: TRBJ1-2; d_gene: NA; abundance: NA
CDR3nt: TGTGCCAGCAGTTCCCAGTGGAATCAGCCCCAGCATTTT; CDR3aa: CASSSQWNQPQHF; v_gene: TRBV28; j_gene: TRBJ1-5; d_gene: NA; abundance: NA
CDR3nt: TGTGCCAGCAGCTATGGGGCAGGCGAGCAGTACTTC; CDR3aa: CASSYGAGEQYF; v_gene: TRBV11-2; j_gene: TRBJ2-7; d_gene: NA; abundance: NA
CDR3nt: TGTGCCAGCAGCCCGACTAGACTGAATGAGCAGTTCTTC; CDR3aa: CASSPTRLNEQFF; v_gene: TRBV5-6; j_gene: TRBJ2-1; d_gene: NA; abundance: NA
CDR3nt: TGTGCCTGGAGAGGGGACAGGGCCGAGACCCAGTACTTC; CDR3aa: CAWRGDRAETQYF; v_gene: TRBV30; j_gene: TRBJ2-5; d_gene: TRBD1; abundance: NA
CDR3nt: TGTGCCAGCGGTCCAAGGACAGGGACCAACTACGAGCAGTACTTC; CDR3aa: CASGPRTGTNYEQYF; v_gene: TRBV11-2; j_gene: TRBJ2-7; d_gene: TRBD1; abundance: NA
CDR3nt: TGTGCCAGCAGCTCGTCCAAGACAGGGGGCGTCTATGGCTACACCTTC; CDR3aa: CASSSSKTGGVYGYTF; v_gene: TRBV7-8; j_gene: TRBJ1-2; d_gene: TRBD1; abundance: once
CDR3nt: TGTGCCAGCAGTGCCACCTGGGTGCTAGCGACAGATACGCAGTATTTT; CDR3aa: CASSATWVLATDTQYF; v_gene: TRBV28; j_gene: TRBJ2-3; d_gene: NA; abundance: NA
CDR3nt: TGTGCCAGCAGCGCGCAGACTAGCGGGGGCACAGGTGAGCAGTTCTTC; CDR3aa: CASSAQTSGGTGEQFF; v_gene: TRBV11-3; j_gene: TRBJ2-1; d_gene: TRBD2; abundance: NA
CDR3nt: TGTGCCAGCAGCTTGTGGGCTAGCGGGGAGGGGGGTACGCAGTATTTT; CDR3aa: CASSLWASGEGGTQYF; v_gene: TRBV5-6; j_gene: TRBJ2-3; d_gene: TRBD2; abundance: NA
CDR3nt: TGCAGCGTTGCGGGACAGGGGGATCAGCCCCAGCATTTT; CDR3aa: CSVAGQGDQPQHF; v_gene: TRBV29-1; j_gene: TRBJ1-5; d_gene: TRBD1; abundance: NA
CDR3nt: TGTGCCAGCAGGCCATCGACAGGGGGGTATGGCTACACCTTC; CDR3aa: CASRPSTGGYGYTF; v_gene: TRBV28; j_gene: TRBJ1-2; d_gene: TRBD1; abundance: NA
CDR3nt: TGTGCCAGTGACCTCGGAGGGGCAGATACGCAGTATTTT; CDR3aa: CASDLGGADTQYF; v_gene: TRBV19; j_gene: TRBJ2-3; d_gene: NA; abundance: NA
CDR3nt: TGTGCCAGCAGCCCTACAAGACTAGCGGGGGGAACCGGGGAGCTGTTTTTT; CDR3aa: CASSPTRLAGGTGELFF; v_gene: TRBV11-3; j_gene: TRBJ2-2; d_gene: TRBD2; abundance: NA
CDR3nt: TGTGCCAGCAGCCAAGACCCACTAGGTCCGGCGACCCAGTACTTC; CDR3aa: CASSQDPLGPATQYF; v_gene: TRBV14; j_gene: TRBJ2-5; d_gene: NA; abundance: NA
CDR3nt: TGTGCCAGCGTAGCTGGGAGGATCGTTAATCAGCCCCAGCATTTT; CDR3aa: CASVAGRIVNQPQHF; v_gene: TRBV6-6; j_gene: TRBJ1-5; d_gene: NA; abundance: NA
CDR3nt: TGTGCCAGCAGTTTGACCGGGGATGAAAAACTGTTTTTT; CDR3aa: CASSLTGDEKLFF; v_gene: TRBV6-6; j_gene: TRBJ1-4; d_gene: NA; abundance: NA